Shown below are 3 T cell receptor beta chains from a single sample sequenced in a study of blood T cell repertoires in COVID-19. TCRdb's table, derived via immunoSEQ multiplex PCR, lists solely in-frame clones and lacks some. The sample yields some 170,000 clones, more than 60% seen once. The sequenced sample was peripheral blood. The receptor set was obtained from a man aged 70 or older with acute or convalescent COVID-19.

CDR3 DNA sequence: TGTGCCAGCAGCTTAGGTGGGGGGGCCGCGGAAGAGACCCAGTACTTC. Translated, it gives CASSLGGGAAEETQYF. The chain joins TRBV11-1 to TRBJ2-5; a weak D match, TRBD2 (7 bases). The CDR3 extends over 16 amino acids. Germline CDR1 SGHAT, CDR2 FQDESV (reference sequence). V lost 1 base and J 3 bases, leaving 15 bases between the germline ends.

In regard to this clone: Other DNA sequences in this specimen translate into the identical CDR3. The genes are TRBV28 and TRBJ1-5; D not certain. The CDR3 is 14 residues long. Trimming pared 8 bases from V and 0 bases from J, leaving 11 bases between. Germline CDR1 reads MDHEN; CDR2 reads SYDVKM. Here the CDR3 reads CASREGGSNQPQHF. CDR3 bases: TGTGCCAGCCGGGAAGGTGGTAGCAATCAGCCCCAGCATTTT.

This chain joins TRBV15 and TRBJ2-7; 11 nucleotides align to TRBD1. This CDR3 has 17 amino acids. Germline CDR1 and CDR2: LNHNV and YYDKDF (reference sequence). Trimming at V came to 3 bases and at J to 1 base, leaving 8 bases not matched to a gene. Here the CDR3 reads CATSRGLGQGESYEQYF. The CDR3 coding sequence is TGTGCCACCAGCAGGGGACTGGGACAGGGGGAATCCTACGAGCAGTACTTC.